The next 15 T cell receptor beta chains were all read from a single sample in a study of T cells after yellow fever vaccination (dated by TCRdb to the late 2010s). The library was prepared using 5' RACE. Instrument on record: Illumina HiSeq 2500. The public reads were quality trimmed at Q25 with fastp and then assembled into clones with MiXCR by TCRdb, keeping productive beta chains. Every entry covers one CDR3 protein and lists the most common genes and DNA from its rows. This sample holds 200,000 to 300,000 distinct CDR3 sequences; 6.5% to 7.5% were observed only once. 0.85% to 1.2% of the sample rests with the top ten. The treatment or condition label on this specimen signifies: live attenuated yellow fever vaccine strain. This specimen consisted of CD4+ T cells sorted from PBMCs, obtained on the day of the yellow fever booster vaccination. These receptors were taken from a man in his thirties or forties who received the YFV17D yellow fever vaccine.

The sample holds a few counts of this clonotype. The rearrangement joins TRBV20-1 to TRBJ2-3; 8 bases align to TRBD2. The CDR3 loop spans 14 amino acids. V shed 7 bases, J shed 0 bases, and the junction held 6 bases outside the gene matches. The germline V gene has CDR1 DFQATT and CDR2 SNEGSKA (reference sequence). This CDR3 reads CSVPREVSTDTQYF. For the CDR3, the DNA is TGCAGTGTTCCGCGGGAGGTCAGCACAGATACGCAGTATTTT.

This clonotype appeared many times. The rearrangement joins TRBV5-1 to TRBJ2-7; the match to TRBD1 covers 9 bases. Germline V gene data show CDR1 as SGHRS and CDR2 as YFSETQ. With 4 bases clipped from V and 0 bases from J, the junction kept 5 bases outside the gene matches. CDR3 length: 15 amino acids. The CDR3 protein is CASSERQGGSYEQYF. CDR3 nucleotides: TGCGCCAGCAGCGAGCGACAGGGGGGCTCCTACGAGCAGTACTTC.

In its sample, this clonotype was seen a few times. The chain carries TRBV12-3 or TRBV12-4 and TRBJ1-6, with D possibly matching TRBD1 (6 bases). The CDR3 length is 14 residues. V was trimmed by 9 bases and J by 4 bases, leaving 13 bases between them. The CDR3 nucleotides are TGTGCCAGTCGAGGGGGACCTTATAATTCACCCCTCCACTTT. Residues: CASRGGPYNSPLHF.

Points on this clonotype: Possible read error: a much larger clone is one base away. The chain uses TRBV5-4 and TRBJ2-5, with no clear D. Germline V gene data show CDR1 as SGHNT and CDR2 as YYREEE (reference sequence). CDR3 length: 13 residues. CDR3 protein: CASSFQYHETQYF. The CDR3 DNA reads TGTGCCAGCAGCTTTCAATACCATGAGACCCAGTACTTC.

The chain uses TRBV25-1 and TRBJ1-4; D uncertain. Deletions cut 8 bases from V and 8 bases from J, with 18 bases between. The CDR3 covers 14 residues. CDR1 MGHDK and CDR2 SYGVNS come from the germline V gene. Written as DNA, the CDR3 is TGTGCCAGCGGGAGAGGACCGTCGGGGGAAAAACTGTTTTTT. Translating it yields CASGRGPSGEKLFF.

In its sample, this clonotype was seen a few times. This rearrangement joins TRBV11-2 to TRBJ1-2; tentatively, D is TRBD1 (5 bases). Trimming removed 5 bases at V and 5 bases at J, with 6 bases between. Per germline, CDR1 SGHAT and CDR2 FQNNGV. This CDR3 is built from 11 residues. CDR3 loop: CASSKGYGYTF. The CDR3 bases are TGTGCCAGCAGCAAGGGGTATGGCTACACCTTC.

This clonotype was detected a few times. The chain links TRBV7-2 to TRBJ2-1; 9 bases map to TRBD2. Germline loops: CDR1 SGHTA, CDR2 FQGNSA. The length of the CDR3 is 15 residues. V lost 7 bases, J lost 6 bases, and 10 bases stayed unmatched. The CDR3 DNA is TGTGCCAGCAACATCGATAGCGGGAGAGGCAATGAGCAGTTCTTC. Translation gives CASNIDSGRGNEQFF.

This clonotype was counted at least ten times. The CDR3 loop reads CAISDSGGGEKLFF. In nucleotides, the CDR3 is TGTGCCATCAGTGACTCAGGGGGTGGTGAAAAACTGTTTTTT. This rearrangement joins TRBV10-3 to TRBJ1-4; 7 bases line up with TRBD1. J gave up 7 bases and V 3 bases, and 5 bases lay outside the gene matches. This CDR3 is 14 amino acids long. Germline V gives CDR1 ENHRY, CDR2 SYGVKD.

The chain employs TRBV7-2 and TRBJ2-7; 10 nucleotides align to TRBD2. The CDR3 runs 16 residues. CDR1 is SGHTA and CDR2 is FQGNSA in the germline V gene. Trimming removed 4 bases from V and 0 bases from J; junction bases left unmatched: 6. CDR3 sequence (DNA): TGTGCCAGCAGCTCTCTGACTAGCGGGTACTCCTACGAGCAGTACTTC. It codes for CASSSLTSGYSYEQYF.

This clonotype has more than one count but fewer than ten. The chain joins TRBV29-1 to TRBJ2-1, with TRBD2 identical over 8 bases. Germline assignment: CDR1 SQVTM and CDR2 ANQGSEA. The CDR3 contains 14 residues. V gave up 4 bases and J gave up 7 bases; unmatched junction bases: 9. The CDR3 DNA reads as TGCAGCGTTGCCCCGGGACTAGGGTTGAATGAGCAGTTCTTC. Translation: CSVAPGLGLNEQFF.

The chain recombines TRBV25-1 with TRBJ1-4; tentative D call: TRBD1 (5 bases). CDR1 MGHDK and CDR2 SYGVNS come from the germline V gene. This CDR3 region has 15 residues. Deletions cut 0 bases from V and 7 bases from J, with 12 bases between. CDR3 bases: TGTGCCAGCAGTGAATACAAGGGGCCGGCTGAAAAACTGTTTTTT. Its translation is CASSEYKGPAEKLFF.

V usage is TRBV6-1 and J usage is TRBJ1-1; the D gene is possibly TRBD1 (5 bases). V lost 4 bases and J 5 bases, leaving 14 bases between the germline ends. The CDR3 has 14 residues. CDR1 MNHNS and CDR2 SASEGT come from the germline V gene. CDR3 DNA: TGTGCCAGCAGTGGCAGGGACCATCGGACTGAAGCTTTCTTT. Translating gives CASSGRDHRTEAFF.

This clonotype was observed many times. The genes are TRBV15 and TRBJ2-7; 7 positions agree with TRBD2. Germline-derived CDR1 and CDR2 are LNHNV and YYDKDF (reference sequence). The CDR3 runs to 11 residues. Trimming removed 1 base from V and 9 bases from J; junction bases left unmatched: 0. CDR3 in amino acids: CATSRGGGQYF. In DNA form, the CDR3 reads TGTGCCACCAGCAGAGGGGGGGGGCAGTACTTC.

The sample holds a few counts of this clonotype. The chain carries TRBV19 and TRBJ2-7, with TRBD1 matching over 9 bases. V shed 7 bases and J 4 bases; nucleotides not matched to a gene: 5. CDR3 length: 13 amino acids. CDR1 and CDR2 (germline): LNHDA, SQIVND (reference sequence). CDR3: CASKGQGEYEQYF. Written as DNA, the CDR3 is TGTGCCAGTAAGGGACAGGGAGAGTACGAGCAGTACTTC.

V is TRBV5-3 and J is TRBJ2-5; D remains unclear. TRBV5-3 is identified as an open reading frame with a role that is uncertain. This CDR3 region has 16 residues. V was shortened by 8 bases and J by 4 bases, with 24 bases between the two germline ends. The CDR3 coding sequence is TGTGCCAGGGAACCTGGGATCCCCGGCAGAAGAGAGACCCAGTACTTC. Its translation is CAREPGIPGRRETQYF.